A single count supports the clone carrying this T cell receptor (beta chain). Its antigen is as yet unknown. This sample stems from a study of cytomegalovirus exposure and HLA in healthy donors. Across the whole study: Earlier work reported approximately 100 million unique TCR beta sequences from approximately 180 million T cells. Study results and limitations: TCR sequences were mostly rare, though some public TCRs occurred in many donors. Reportedly, cytomegalovirus status was diagnosed with high sensitivity and specificity. Common viral pathogens were later found to be apparently linked to several of the most significant clusters.

J lost 4 bases, V lost 4 bases, and 4 bases had no gene match. This CDR3 is 15 amino acids long. Germline-derived CDR1 and CDR2 are MNHEY and SMNVEV (reference sequence). 13 Jbeta primers and 60 Vbeta primers were used for the PCR. The protocol was immunoSEQ multiplex PCR, while the TCRdb copy is restricted to in-frame clones and leaves out a portion. The sample includes 120,000 to 150,000 clones, around 79% of them seen just once. This TCR was recovered from a man between 18 and 29 years old in good health and CMV-seronegative. The sequencing sample was made of PBMCs. This chain links TRBV27 with TRBJ2-1, with 10 nucleotides matching TRBD2. The CDR3 sequence: CASSSSSGGYNEQFF. DNA for the CDR3: TGTGCCAGCAGTTCTTCTAGCGGGGGTTACAATGAGCAGTTCTTC.